Listed here are 2 T cell receptor beta chains from one sample, sequenced in a study of tumor-infiltrating lymphocytes in primary liver carcinoma. Co-extraction of RNA and DNA was performed on about 19-33 mg of unsorted bulk tissue. Reverse transcription of roughly 480 ng total RNA with a constant-region primer produced TCR beta cDNA. Amplification in three nested multiplex PCR rounds with slightly modified ARM-PCR gave rise to TCR beta libraries. The first two PCR rounds, around 10 cycles each, used TRBV1-TRBV30 forward primers and a C-beta reverse primer. TCRdb reanalysed the multiplex PCR reads using MiXCR and keeps one entry per CDR3 protein. The sample records 80,000 or so distinct CDR3 sequences, 65% to 75% being singletons. Sequences were obtained from liver tumor tissue from sampling region 4. The subset is: tumor region T4, right-lateral pole. Every receptor here comes from a woman in her fifties or sixties with primary liver carcinoma and hepatitis B virus infection.

As to this clonotype: The conserved final phenylalanine or tryptophan is absent from the CDR3, which likely points to a read error. The V and J genes are TRBV11-2 and TRBJ2-3; no clear D gene. From germline, CDR1 is SGHAT and CDR2 FQNNGV. This CDR3 contains 14 residues. The CDR3 reads CVSSLDWTRGMQYI. The CDR3 DNA is TGTGTCAGCAGCTTAGATTGGACCCGAGGTATGCAGTATATT.

Comment on this clonotype: One end of the junction is discordant with germline, which a read error may explain. The rearrangement joins TRBV11-2 to TRBJ1-4; no clear D. Germline loops: CDR1 SGHAT, CDR2 FQNNGV. The CDR3 consists of 14 residues. CDR3 loop: CASSPGQINEKLFF. As DNA, the CDR3 is TGTGCAAGCAGCCCAGGTCAGATTAATGAAAAACTGTTTTTT.